This TCR beta chain was sequenced for a study of cytomegalovirus exposure and HLA in healthy donors. General observations from the study: Across HLA loci, a later analysis found differing TCR association rates, with DRB1 most and HLA-C fewest. An ancestry cluster, one associated with Asian ancestry, reportedly showed fewer N-insertions than the approximately 650-donor mean in a later analysis. In a later analysis, a missense DCLRE1C variant was linked to TCR beta V- and J-gene trimming.

The PCR contained 60 Vbeta and 13 Jbeta primers. The assay was immunoSEQ multiplex PCR, and TCRdb's table has in-frame clones only and misses some. The sample yields about 210,000 clones, approximately 84% seen once. Per the germline V gene, CDR1 is LNHDA and CDR2 is SQIVND (reference sequence). There are 14 residues in the CDR3. Deletions cut 1 base from V and 6 bases from J, with 12 bases between. Each of the donors was a healthy bone marrow donor. With regard to this clone: Antigen: not known.

Sample: PBMCs. The TCR was taken from a girl aged 2 to 10 in good health and CMV-seronegative. The gene calls are TRBV19 and TRBJ1-1; TRBD1 might be the D (5 bases). The CDR3 DNA reads TGTGCCAGTAGTATAGGTCTTCCAGGGTCTGAAGCTTTCTTT. Residues: CASSIGLPGSEAFF.